The 5 T cell receptor beta chains below were found in one sample sequenced in a study of blood T cell repertoires in COVID-19. Profiled with immunoSEQ multiplex PCR; TCRdb holds only in-frame clones, not every one. The data show about 110,000 clones, around three quarters seen once. Sequenced: peripheral blood. The receptors come from a woman between 55 and 75 years old with acute or convalescent COVID-19.

The chain uses TRBV2 and TRBJ1-1, with D unresolved. The germline gives CDR1 SNHLY, CDR2 FYNNEI. The V end lost 4 bases, the J end lost 1 base, and 4 bases lay between the germline ends. CDR3 length: 12 residues. CDR3 sequence reads: CASSAGNTEAFF. The DNA of the CDR3 is TGTGCCAGCAGTGCAGGGAACACTGAAGCTTTCTTT. The full variable domain, in which reference TRBV2 and TRBJ1-1 provide the parts outside the CDR3, is EPEVTQTPSHQVTQMGQEVILRCVPISNHLYFYWYRQILGQKVEFLVSFYNNEISEKSEIFDDQFSVERPDGSNFTLKIRSTKLEDSAMYFCASSAGNTEAFFGQGTRLTVV.

The chain carries TRBV6-6 and TRBJ2-1; TRBD2 matches 14 bases. V lost 5 bases and J lost 0; bases outside the gene matches: 15. CDR3 size: 21 residues. Germline CDR1 MNHNY, CDR2 SVGAGI (reference sequence). The CDR3 nucleotides read TGTGCCAGCAGTCAAATCCCCCGGGGGACTAGCGGGGGATACTCCTACAATGAGCAGTTCTTC. Translated: CASSQIPRGTSGGYSYNEQFF.

The V and J genes are TRBV24-1 and TRBJ2-2; perhaps TRBD1 as D (6 bases). Germline CDR1 KGHDR, CDR2 SFDVKD. V was pared by 4 bases and J by 4 bases, with 12 bases between. CDR3 length equals 15 residues. The CDR3 nucleotides are TGTGCCACCAGTGAAGGAAGGGGGACCACCGGGGAGCTGTTTTTT. It encodes CATSEGRGTTGELFF.

In its sample, this clone was seen many times. The chain joins TRBV6-1 to TRBJ1-4; maybe TRBD1 (6 bases). The CDR3 is made up of 15 amino acids. Germline V gene sequence: CDR1 MNHNS, CDR2 SASEGT. V gave up 1 base and J gave up 12 bases, with 18 bases separating them. CDR3 loop: CASSEGGGTLAELFF. In DNA, the CDR3 is TGTGCCAGCAGTGAAGGGGGGGGCACACTGGCGGAACTGTTTTTT.

The rearrangement joins TRBV28 to TRBJ2-3, with D tentatively TRBD1 (6 bases). Germline V lookup: CDR1 MDHEN, CDR2 SYDVKM. CDR3 length: 15 residues. Trimming left V 2 bases short and J 0 bases short, with 9 bases between. Here the CDR3 DNA reads TGTGCCAGCAGTTTAGGACAGTCTAGCACAGATACGCAGTATTTT. Translating it yields CASSLGQSSTDTQYF.